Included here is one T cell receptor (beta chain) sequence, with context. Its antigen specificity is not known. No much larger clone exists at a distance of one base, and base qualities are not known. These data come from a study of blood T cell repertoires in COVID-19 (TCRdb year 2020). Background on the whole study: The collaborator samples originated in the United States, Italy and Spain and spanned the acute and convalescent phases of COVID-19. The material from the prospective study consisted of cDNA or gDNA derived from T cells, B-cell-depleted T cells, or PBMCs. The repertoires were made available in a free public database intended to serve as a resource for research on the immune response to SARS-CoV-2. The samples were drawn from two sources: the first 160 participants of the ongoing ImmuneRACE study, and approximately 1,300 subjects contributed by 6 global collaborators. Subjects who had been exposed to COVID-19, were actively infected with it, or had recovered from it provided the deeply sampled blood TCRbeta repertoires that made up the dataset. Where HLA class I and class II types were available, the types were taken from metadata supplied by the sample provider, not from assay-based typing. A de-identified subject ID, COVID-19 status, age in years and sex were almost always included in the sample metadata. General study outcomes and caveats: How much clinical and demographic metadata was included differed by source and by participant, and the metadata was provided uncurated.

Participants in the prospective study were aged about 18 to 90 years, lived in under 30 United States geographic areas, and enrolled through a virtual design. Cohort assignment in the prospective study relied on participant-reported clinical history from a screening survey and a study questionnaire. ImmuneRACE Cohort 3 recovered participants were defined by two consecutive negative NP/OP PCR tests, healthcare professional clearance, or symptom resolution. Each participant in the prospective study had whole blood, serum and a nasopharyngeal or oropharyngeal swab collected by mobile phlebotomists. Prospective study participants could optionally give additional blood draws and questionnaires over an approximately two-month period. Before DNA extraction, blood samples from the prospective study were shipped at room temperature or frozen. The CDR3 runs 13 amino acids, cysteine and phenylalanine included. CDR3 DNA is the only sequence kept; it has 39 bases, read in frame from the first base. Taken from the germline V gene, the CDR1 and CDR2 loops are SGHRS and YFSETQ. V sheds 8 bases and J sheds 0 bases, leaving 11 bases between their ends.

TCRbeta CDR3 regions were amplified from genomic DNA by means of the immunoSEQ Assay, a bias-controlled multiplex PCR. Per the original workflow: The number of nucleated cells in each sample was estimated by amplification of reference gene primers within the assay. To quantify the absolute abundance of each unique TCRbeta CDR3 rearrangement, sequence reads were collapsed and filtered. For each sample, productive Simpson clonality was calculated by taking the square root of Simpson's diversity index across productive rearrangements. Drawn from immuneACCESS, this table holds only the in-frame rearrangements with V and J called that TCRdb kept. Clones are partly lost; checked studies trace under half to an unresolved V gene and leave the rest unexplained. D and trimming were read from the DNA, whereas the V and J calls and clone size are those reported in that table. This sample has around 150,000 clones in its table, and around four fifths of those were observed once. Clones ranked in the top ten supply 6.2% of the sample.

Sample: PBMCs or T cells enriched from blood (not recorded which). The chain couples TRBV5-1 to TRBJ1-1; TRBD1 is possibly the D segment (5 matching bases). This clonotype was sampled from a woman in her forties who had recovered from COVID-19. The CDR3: CASGRDLNTEAFF. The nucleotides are TGCGCCAGTGGCAGGGATTTGAACACTGAAGCTTTCTTT.